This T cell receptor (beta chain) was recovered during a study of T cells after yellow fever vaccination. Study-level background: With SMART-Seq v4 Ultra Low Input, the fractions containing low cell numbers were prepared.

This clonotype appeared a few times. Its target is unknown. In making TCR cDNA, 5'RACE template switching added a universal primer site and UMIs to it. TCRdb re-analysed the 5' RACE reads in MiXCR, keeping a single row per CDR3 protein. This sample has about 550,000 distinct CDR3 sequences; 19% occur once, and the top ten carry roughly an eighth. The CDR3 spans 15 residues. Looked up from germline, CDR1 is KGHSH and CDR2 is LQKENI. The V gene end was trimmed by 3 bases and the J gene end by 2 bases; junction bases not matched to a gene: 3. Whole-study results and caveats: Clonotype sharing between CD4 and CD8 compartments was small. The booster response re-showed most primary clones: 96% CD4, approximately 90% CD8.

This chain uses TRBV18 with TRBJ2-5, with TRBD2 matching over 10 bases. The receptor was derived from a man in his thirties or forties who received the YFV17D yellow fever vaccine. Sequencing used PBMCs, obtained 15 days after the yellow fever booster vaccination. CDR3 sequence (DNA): TGTGCCAGCTCACCGGCTAGCGGGAGTCAAGAGACCCAGTACTTC. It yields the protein CASSPASGSQETQYF.